The 14 T cell receptor beta chains below come from one sample, sequenced in a study of shared clonotypes between healthy human individuals. Repertoires were generated with immunoSEQ multiplex PCR, while TCRdb's copy carries only in-frame clones and drops some. Found here are more than 900,000 clones, approximately 78% of them singletons; the top ten hold 0.5% to 0.65%. Sequenced input: memory CD4+ T cells from PBMCs. Subset of the sample: CD45RA-negative fraction. These receptors all come from a man aged 18 to 29 in good health. Some clones in this sample may be carry-over from other donors' samples.

Here the CDR3 reads CASSYDADYGYTF. The CDR3 DNA is TGCGCCAGCAGCTATGACGCGGACTATGGCTACACCTTC. The chain links TRBV5-1 to TRBJ1-2; D gene unclear. Looked up from germline, CDR1 is SGHRS and CDR2 is YFSETQ. CDR3 size: 13 residues. Trimming took 3 bases from V and 3 from J, leaving 9 bases between them.

This clone was seen a single time. In DNA form, the CDR3 reads TGTGCCAGCAGTGAACCCCCTTTCTTATCGTTAGAGACCCAGTACTTC. It encodes CASSEPPFLSLETQYF. This rearrangement joins TRBV2 to TRBJ2-5; D gene ambiguous. The CDR3 extends over 16 amino acids. Germline CDR1 SNHLY, CDR2 FYNNEI. The V and J ends lost 2 bases and 4 bases respectively, with 17 bases between them.

Comments on this clone: Additional DNA sequences in this sample encode the identical CDR3. V usage is TRBV27 and J usage is TRBJ1-2; no clear D. Germline CDR1 and CDR2: MNHEY and SMNVEV (reference sequence). V was clipped by 3 bases and J by 4 bases, with 9 bases between them. The CDR3 sequence is 13 residues long. The CDR3, as DNA: TGTGCCAGCAGTTTTCGGGCGGCCTATGGCTACACCTTC. Translating it yields CASSFRAAYGYTF.

This clone was detected only once. This chain uses TRBV11-1 with TRBJ2-7; no firm D call. Germline lookup yields CDR1 SGHAT and CDR2 FQDESV (reference sequence). The CDR3 spans 14 residues. Trimming removed 6 bases at V and 0 bases at J, with 12 bases between. The CDR3 DNA is TGTGCCAGCAGTTCTGTGGGAAGCTCCTACGAGCAGTACTTC. Translating it yields CASSSVGSSYEQYF.

This clone showed up just a few times. At the DNA level, this CDR3 is encoded by other sequences in the same sample as well. The chain combines TRBV27 with TRBJ2-2; D unclear. V gave up 5 bases and J gave up 3 bases, with 4 bases separating them. Germline values: CDR1 MNHEY, CDR2 SMNVEV (reference sequence). The CDR3 runs to 12 residues. Here the CDR3 DNA reads TGTGCCAGCAGTCCGTACACCGGGGAGCTGTTTTTT. Translating gives CASSPYTGELFF.

The chain uses TRBV6-1 and TRBJ2-7, with 8 bases matching TRBD2. The CDR3 is made up of 14 amino acids. Germline V gene data show CDR1 as MNHNS and CDR2 as SASEGT. V gave up 7 bases and J gave up 4 bases; unmatched junction bases: 9. In DNA, the CDR3 is TGTGCCAGCATACAGGCCAGCGGGAGTTACGAGCAGTACTTC. Protein: CASIQASGSYEQYF.

The rearrangement uses TRBV19 and TRBJ2-5, with D possibly TRBD2 on 5 matching bases. The ends were cut back, 3 bases at V and 1 base at J, with 12 bases in the middle. Per the germline V gene, CDR1 is LNHDA and CDR2 is SQIVND (reference sequence). CDR3 length: 15 amino acids. The DNA for the CDR3 is TGTGCCAGTAGTATCGCCCTCCGGGGCCAAGAGACCCAGTACTTC. This translates into CASSIALRGQETQYF.

V gene TRBV4-1 combines with J gene TRBJ1-1, with D unclear. This CDR3 region has 16 residues. The germline CDR1 and CDR2 sequences are MGHRA and YSYEKL. The germline V and J ends were trimmed by 3 bases and 0 bases, with 14 bases remaining between them. The CDR3, as DNA: TGCGCCAGCAGCCATATTCGTGGCTCCATGAACACTGAAGCTTTCTTT. Protein product: CASSHIRGSMNTEAFF.

The rearrangement joins TRBV7-2 to TRBJ2-7, with D unclear. This CDR3 comprises 13 residues. Germline CDR1 is SGHTA and CDR2 is FQGNSA. V gave up 1 base and J gave up 2 bases, with 6 bases separating them. The CDR3 sequence: CASSLGRPYEQYF. CDR3 DNA sequence: TGTGCCAGCAGCTTAGGCCGCCCCTACGAGCAGTACTTC.

The V and J genes are TRBV6-1 and TRBJ2-7, with D tentatively TRBD1 (5 bases). The CDR3 extends over 13 amino acids. Trimming removed 6 bases at V and 2 bases at J, with 11 bases between. CDR1 and CDR2 (germline): MNHNS, SASEGT. The CDR3 nucleotides read TGTGCCAGCAGGCAGGGAATCGCCTACGAGCAGTACTTC. As protein: CASRQGIAYEQYF.

V is TRBV6-1 and J is TRBJ1-4; 9 bases align to TRBD1. Germline CDR1 is MNHNS and CDR2 is SASEGT. The trim removed 8 bases at V and 6 bases at J, leaving 7 bases unmatched. The CDR3 runs to 14 residues. The CDR3: CASGDRVGYEKLFF. The CDR3 region has the DNA TGTGCCAGCGGGGACAGGGTGGGGTATGAAAAACTGTTTTTT.

The gene calls are TRBV4-3 and TRBJ2-3, with 9 bases aligning to TRBD2. The germline V gene encodes CDR1 LGHNA and CDR2 YSLEER. V lost 2 bases to trimming and J lost 7 bases; unmatched junction nucleotides: 16. CDR3 length equals 18 residues. DNA of the CDR3: TGCGCCAGCAGCCAAAACTCCCTTGGGGGCGGGGGGGCCAATACGCAGTATTTT. Amino acids: CASSQNSLGGGGANTQYF.

The rearrangement links TRBV5-1 to TRBJ2-2; 7 positions agree with TRBD2. Trimming removed 2 bases from V and 3 bases from J; junction bases left unmatched: 4. The CDR3 spans 15 residues. Germline V gives CDR1 SGHRS, CDR2 YFSETQ. CDR3: CASSFQRDDTGELFF. The CDR3 DNA reads as TGCGCCAGCAGCTTCCAGCGGGATGACACCGGGGAGCTGTTTTTT.

This clone was seen more than once but under ten times. The chain combines TRBV7-9 with TRBJ2-7, with TRBD1 identical over 9 bases. Germline loops: CDR1 SEHNR, CDR2 FQNEAQ (reference sequence). CDR3 length: 17 amino acids. J was trimmed by 6 bases and V by 4 bases; bases with no gene match: 16. The CDR3 reads CASSYVGTGGLTGEQYF. In nucleotides, the CDR3 is TGTGCCAGCAGCTACGTGGGCACAGGGGGCCTAACTGGCGAGCAGTACTTC.